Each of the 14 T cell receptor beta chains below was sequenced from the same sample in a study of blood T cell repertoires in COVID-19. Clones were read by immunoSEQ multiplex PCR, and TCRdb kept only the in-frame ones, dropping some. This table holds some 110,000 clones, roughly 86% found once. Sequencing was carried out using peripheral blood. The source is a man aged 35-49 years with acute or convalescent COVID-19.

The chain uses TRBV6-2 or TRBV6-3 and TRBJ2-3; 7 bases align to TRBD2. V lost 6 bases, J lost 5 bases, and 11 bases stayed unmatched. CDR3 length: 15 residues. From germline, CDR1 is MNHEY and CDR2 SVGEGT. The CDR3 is CASSLLAGEQDTQYF. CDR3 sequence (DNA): TGTGCCAGCAGCCTTCTCGCGGGGGAGCAAGATACGCAGTATTTT.

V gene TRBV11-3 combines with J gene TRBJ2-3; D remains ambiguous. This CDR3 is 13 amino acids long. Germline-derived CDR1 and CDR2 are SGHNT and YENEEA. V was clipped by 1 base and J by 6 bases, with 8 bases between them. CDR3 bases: TGTGCCAGCAGCTTAGCTACCAAGGATACGCAGTATTTT. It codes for CASSLATKDTQYF.

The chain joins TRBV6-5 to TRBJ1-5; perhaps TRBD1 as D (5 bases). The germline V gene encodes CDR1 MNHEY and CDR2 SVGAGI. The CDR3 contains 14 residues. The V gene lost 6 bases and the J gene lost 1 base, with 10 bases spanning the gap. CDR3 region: CASSPGISNQPQHF. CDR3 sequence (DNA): TGTGCCAGCAGCCCAGGGATCAGCAATCAGCCCCAGCATTTT.

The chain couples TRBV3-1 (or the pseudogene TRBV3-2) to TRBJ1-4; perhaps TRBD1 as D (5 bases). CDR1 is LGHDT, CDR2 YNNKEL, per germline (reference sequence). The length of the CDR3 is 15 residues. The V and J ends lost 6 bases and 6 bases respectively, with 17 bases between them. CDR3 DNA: TGTGCCAGCAGTTCCAGGGTGGATTTGGATGAAAAACTGTTTTTT. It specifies CASSSRVDLDEKLFF.

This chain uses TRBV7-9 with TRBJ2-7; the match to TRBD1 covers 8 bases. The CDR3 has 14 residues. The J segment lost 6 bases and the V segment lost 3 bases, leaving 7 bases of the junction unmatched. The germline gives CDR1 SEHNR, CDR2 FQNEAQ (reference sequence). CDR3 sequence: CASSFWTGIGEQYF. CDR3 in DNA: TGTGCCAGCAGCTTTTGGACAGGGATCGGCGAGCAGTACTTC. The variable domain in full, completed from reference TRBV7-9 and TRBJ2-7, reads DTGVSQNPRHKITKRGQNVTFRCDPISEHNRLYWYRQTLGQGPEFLTYFQNEAQLEKSRLLSDRFSAERPKGSFSTLEIQRTEQGDSAMYLCASSFWTGIGEQYFGPGTRLTVT.

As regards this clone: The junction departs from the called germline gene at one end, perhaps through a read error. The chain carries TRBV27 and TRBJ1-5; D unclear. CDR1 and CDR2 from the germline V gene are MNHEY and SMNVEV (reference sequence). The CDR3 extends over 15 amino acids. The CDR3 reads CASRTSGRSDQPQHF. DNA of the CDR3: TGTGCCAGCAGGACCTCCGGACGTAGCGATCAGCCCCAGCATTTT.

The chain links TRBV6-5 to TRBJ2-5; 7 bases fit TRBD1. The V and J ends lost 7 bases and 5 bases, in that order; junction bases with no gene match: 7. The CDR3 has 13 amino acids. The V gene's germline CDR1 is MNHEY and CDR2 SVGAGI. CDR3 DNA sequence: TGTGCCAGCAACCAAGGGGGCAGGGAGACCCAGTACTTC. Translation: CASNQGGRETQYF.

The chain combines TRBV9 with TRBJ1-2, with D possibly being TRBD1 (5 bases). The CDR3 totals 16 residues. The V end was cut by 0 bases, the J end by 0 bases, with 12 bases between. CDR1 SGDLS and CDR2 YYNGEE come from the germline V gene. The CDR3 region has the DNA TGTGCCAGCAGCGTAGACAGGCAGACTTCTAACTATGGCTACACCTTC. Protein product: CASSVDRQTSNYGYTF.

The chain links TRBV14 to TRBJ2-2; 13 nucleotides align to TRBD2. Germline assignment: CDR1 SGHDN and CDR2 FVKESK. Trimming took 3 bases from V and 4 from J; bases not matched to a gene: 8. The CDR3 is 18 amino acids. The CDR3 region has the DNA TGTGCCAGCAGCCAGCGTCGACTAGCGGGGGGTCCCACCGGGGAGCTGTTTTTT. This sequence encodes CASSQRRLAGGPTGELFF.

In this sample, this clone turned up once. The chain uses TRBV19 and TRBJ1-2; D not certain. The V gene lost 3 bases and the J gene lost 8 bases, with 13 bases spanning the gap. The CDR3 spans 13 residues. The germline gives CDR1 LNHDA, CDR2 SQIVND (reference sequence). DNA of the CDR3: TGTGCCAGTAGTATGGGCAGAGACGCGGGCTACACCTTC. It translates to CASSMGRDAGYTF.

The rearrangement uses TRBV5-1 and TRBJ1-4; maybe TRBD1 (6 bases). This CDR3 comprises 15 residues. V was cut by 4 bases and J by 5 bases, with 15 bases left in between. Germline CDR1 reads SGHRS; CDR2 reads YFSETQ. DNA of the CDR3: TGCGCCAGCAGCCAAACAGGGAGCTGGAATGAAAAACTGTTTTTT. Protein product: CASSQTGSWNEKLFF.

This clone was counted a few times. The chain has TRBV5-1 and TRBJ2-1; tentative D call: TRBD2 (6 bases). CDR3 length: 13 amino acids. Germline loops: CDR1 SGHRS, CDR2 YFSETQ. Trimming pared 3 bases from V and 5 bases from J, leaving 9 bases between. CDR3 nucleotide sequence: TGCGCCAGCAGCTCCCGGGAGAACAATGAGCAGTTCTTC. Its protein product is CASSSRENNEQFF.

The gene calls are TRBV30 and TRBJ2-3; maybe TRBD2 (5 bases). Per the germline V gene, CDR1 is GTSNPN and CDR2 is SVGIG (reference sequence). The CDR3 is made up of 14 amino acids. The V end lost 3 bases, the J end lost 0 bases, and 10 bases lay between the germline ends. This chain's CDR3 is CAWRPRTSTDTQYF. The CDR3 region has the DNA TGTGCCTGGAGGCCTAGGACTAGCACAGATACGCAGTATTTT.

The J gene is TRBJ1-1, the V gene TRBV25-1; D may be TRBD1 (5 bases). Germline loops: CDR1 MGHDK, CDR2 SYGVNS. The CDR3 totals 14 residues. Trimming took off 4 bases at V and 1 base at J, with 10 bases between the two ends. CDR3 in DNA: TGTGCCAGCAGTGCTCACGGGGGGAACACTGAAGCTTTCTTT. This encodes CASSAHGGNTEAFF.